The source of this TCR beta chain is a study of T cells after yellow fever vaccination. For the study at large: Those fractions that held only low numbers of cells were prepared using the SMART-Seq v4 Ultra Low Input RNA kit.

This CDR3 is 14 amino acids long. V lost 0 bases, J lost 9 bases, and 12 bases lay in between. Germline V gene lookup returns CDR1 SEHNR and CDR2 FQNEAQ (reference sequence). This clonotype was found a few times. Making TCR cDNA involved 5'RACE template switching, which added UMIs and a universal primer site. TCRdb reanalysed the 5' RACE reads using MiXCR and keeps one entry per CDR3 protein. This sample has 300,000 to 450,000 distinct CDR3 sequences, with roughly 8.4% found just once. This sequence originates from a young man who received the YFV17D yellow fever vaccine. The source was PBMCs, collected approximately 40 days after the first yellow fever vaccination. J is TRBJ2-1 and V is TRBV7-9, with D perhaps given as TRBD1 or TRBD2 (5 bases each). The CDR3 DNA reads TGTGCCAGCAGCTTAGCGGGGCTAGCCGGTGAGCAGTTCTTC. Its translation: CASSLAGLAGEQFF.